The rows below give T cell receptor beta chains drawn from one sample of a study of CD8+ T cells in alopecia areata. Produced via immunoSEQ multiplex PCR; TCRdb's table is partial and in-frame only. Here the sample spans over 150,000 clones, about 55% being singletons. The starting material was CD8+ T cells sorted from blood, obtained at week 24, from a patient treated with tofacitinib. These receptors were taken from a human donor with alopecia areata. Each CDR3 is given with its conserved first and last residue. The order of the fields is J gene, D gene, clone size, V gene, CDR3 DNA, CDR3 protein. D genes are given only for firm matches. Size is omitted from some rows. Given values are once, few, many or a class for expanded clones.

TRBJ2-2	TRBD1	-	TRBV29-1	TGCAGCGGTCAGGGGGCGGGGAACACCGGGGAGCTGTTTTTT	CSGQGAGNTGELFF
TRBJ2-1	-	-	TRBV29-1	TGCAGCGTTGTAGGGGGCAATGAGCAGTTCTTC	CSVVGGNEQFF
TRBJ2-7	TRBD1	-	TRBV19	TGTGCCAGTAGAGAGGGACAGAACGAGCAGTACTTC	CASREGQNEQYF
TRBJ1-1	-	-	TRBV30	TGTGCCTGGACAGAGACTATGAACACTGAAGCTTTCTTT	CAWTETMNTEAFF
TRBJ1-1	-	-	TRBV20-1	TGCAGTGCTAACAGCTACACTGAAGCTTTCTTT	CSANSYTEAFF
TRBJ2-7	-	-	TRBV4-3	TGCGCCAGCAGCCATCGCGGGACACCGGAGCAGTACTTC	CASSHRGTPEQYF
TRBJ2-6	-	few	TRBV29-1	TGCAGCGTTGAAGGATGGGATGTCTACTCTGGGGCCAACGTCCTGACTTTC	CSVEGWDVYSGANVLTF
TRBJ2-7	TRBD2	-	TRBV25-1	TGTGCGGCGGGGGGACCTCCGGAGCAGTACTTC	CAAGGPPEQYF
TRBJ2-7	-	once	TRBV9	TGTGCCAGCAGCCCCAGTGGGGGGGGCAGTGAGCAGTACTTC	CASSPSGGGSEQYF
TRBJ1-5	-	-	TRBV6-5	TGTGCCAGCAGCAGGACCCCCGGCGGGCAGCCCCAGCATTTT	CASSRTPGGQPQHF
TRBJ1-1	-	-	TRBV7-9	TGTGCCAGCAGCTTAGAATTGTACAGTTCGAACACTGAAGCTTTCTTT	CASSLELYSSNTEAFF
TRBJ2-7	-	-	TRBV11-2	TGTGCCAGCAGCCCCGACCGGGACGAGCAGTACTTC	CASSPDRDEQYF
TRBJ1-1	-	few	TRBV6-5	TGTGCCAGCAGTTACGGGGGGCTCACTGAAGCTTTCTTT	CASSYGGLTEAFF
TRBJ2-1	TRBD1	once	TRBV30	TGTGCCTGGAGTCTTAACAGGGGCAATGAGCAGTTCTTC	CAWSLNRGNEQFF
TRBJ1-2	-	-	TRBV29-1	TGCAGCGTTCGAACCACTTATGGCTACACCTTC	CSVRTTYGYTF
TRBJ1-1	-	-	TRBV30	TGTGCCTGGAGGGACAGCATGAACACTGAAGCTTTCTTT	CAWRDSMNTEAFF
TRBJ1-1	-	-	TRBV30	TGTGCCTTAACCACGGAAGGGATGAACACTGAAGCTTTCTTT	CALTTEGMNTEAFF
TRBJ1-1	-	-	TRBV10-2	TGCGCCAGCAGTGAGTGGTCCACTGAAGCTTTCTTT	CASSEWSTEAFF
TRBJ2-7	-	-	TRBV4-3	TGCGCCAGCAGCCAGCGCAGCCGTCCTGGCGAGCAGTACTTC	CASSQRSRPGEQYF
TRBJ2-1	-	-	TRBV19	TGTGCCAGTAGGGCTACAGGGCCCAATGAGCAGTTCTTC	CASRATGPNEQFF
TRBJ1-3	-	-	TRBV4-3	TGCGCCAGCAGCCAAGATTCGGACACCATATATTTT	CASSQDSDTIYF
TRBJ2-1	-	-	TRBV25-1	TGTGCCAGCAGTGCCAACACACACAATGAGCAGTTCTTC	CASSANTHNEQFF
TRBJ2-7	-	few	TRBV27	TGTGCCAGCAGTTTAGGGGAGGATTCCTACGAGCAGTACTTC	CASSLGEDSYEQYF
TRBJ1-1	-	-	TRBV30	TGTGCTTGCAGCGAGGTGAACACTGAAGCTTTCTTT	CACSEVNTEAFF
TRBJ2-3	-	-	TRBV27	TGTGCCAGCAGTTCCATACTCACAGATACGCAGTATTTT	CASSSILTDTQYF
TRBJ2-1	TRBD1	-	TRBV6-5	TGTGCCAGCAGCCCGGGACAGAACAATGAGCAGTTCTTC	CASSPGQNNEQFF
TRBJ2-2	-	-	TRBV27	TGTGCCAGCAGTTTTGAAGGGGCCACCGGGGAGCTGTTTTTT	CASSFEGATGELFF
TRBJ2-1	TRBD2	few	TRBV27	TGTGCCAGCAGCCGAGGGACTAGCGGGGGGGCCGTCGATGAGCAGTTCTTC	CASSRGTSGGAVDEQFF
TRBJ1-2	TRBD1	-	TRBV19	TGTGCCAGTAGTTTGCCATCGGGGACAGGGGATATCTATGGCTACACCTTC	CASSLPSGTGDIYGYTF
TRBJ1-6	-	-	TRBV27	TGTGCCAGCAGTCCCGCTCCAGGGCAAAGCTCCTATAATTCACCCCTCCACTTT	CASSPAPGQSSYNSPLHF
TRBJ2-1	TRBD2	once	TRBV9	TGTGCCAGCAGCGTAGTCGCTAGCGGGGGGGATGAGCAGTTCTTC	CASSVVASGGDEQFF
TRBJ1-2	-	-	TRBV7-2	TGTGCCAGCAGCTTCCAGGACGAAAATGGCTACACCTTC	CASSFQDENGYTF
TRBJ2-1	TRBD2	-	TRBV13	TGTGCCAGCAGCGCCGGGACTAGCGGGGGCAATGAGCAGTTCTTC	CASSAGTSGGNEQFF
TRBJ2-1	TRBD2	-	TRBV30	TGTGCCTGGAGTCACCGGGGAGGGAATGAGCAGTTCTTC	CAWSHRGGNEQFF
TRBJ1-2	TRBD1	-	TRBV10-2	TGCGCCAGCAAACAGGGGGAGGATGGCTACACCTTC	CASKQGEDGYTF
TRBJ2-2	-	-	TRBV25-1	TGTGCCAGCAGTGGGGCGGCAGGGACCGGGGAGCTGTTTTTT	CASSGAAGTGELFF
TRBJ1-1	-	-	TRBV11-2	TGTGCCAGCAGCTTAGGTCAGTCCGGTGAAGCTTTCTTT	CASSLGQSGEAFF